Each of the 11 T cell receptor beta chains below was sequenced from the same sample in a study of blood T cells in healthy people across ages. A sample-barcoded 5' primer and a J-beta primer mix were used in a second PCR of about 7 to 11 cycles. TCRdb itself ran the 5' RACE reads through MiXCR, one entry per CDR3 protein. Of roughly 1.6 million distinct CDR3 sequences listed, about 32% are singletons. The sequencing input was blood. The receptors here all came from a woman aged 25 to 39 in good health.

This rearrangement joins TRBV27 to TRBJ2-7; D may correspond to TRBD1 or TRBD2 (5 bases each). Trimming took off 5 bases at V and 3 bases at J, with 17 bases between the two ends. The CDR3 extends over 15 amino acids. Germline CDR1 is MNHEY and CDR2 is SMNVEV (reference sequence). The CDR3 is CASSASPGRNYEQYF. CDR3 nucleotide sequence: TGTGCCAGCAGTGCTTCGCCGGGACGGAACTACGAGCAGTACTTC.

This clonotype was seen a handful of times. The chain uses TRBV9 and TRBJ2-1; TRBD2 aligns across 8 bases. Germline V gene sequence: CDR1 SGDLS, CDR2 YYNGEE. Trimming at V came to 6 bases and at J to 8 bases, leaving 10 bases not matched to a gene. There are 14 residues in the CDR3. The CDR3 DNA sequence: TGTGCCAGCAAGAAGAGCGGGGGTGCTCATGAGCAGTTCTTC. Translating it yields CASKKSGGAHEQFF.

The CDR3 bases are TGTGCCAGCGGCCCAAATTCCCACCATGAGCAGTTCTTC. It encodes CASGPNSHHEQFF. The rearrangement uses TRBV11-3 and TRBJ2-1; unclear D gene. CDR1 is SGHNT, CDR2 YENEEA, per germline. Trimming took off 8 bases at V and 8 bases at J, with 16 bases between the two ends. The CDR3 length is 13 residues.

CDR3 in DNA: TGTGCCAGTAGTATCCTAGCGAACACTGAAGCTTTCTTT. Residues: CASSILANTEAFF. The chain recombines TRBV19 with TRBJ1-1; no clear D gene. Germline V gene sequence: CDR1 LNHDA, CDR2 SQIVND (reference sequence). The V and J ends lost 3 bases and 1 base respectively, with 6 bases between them. This CDR3 contains 13 residues.

This sequence joins TRBV6-5 and TRBJ2-7, with D possibly being TRBD1 (5 bases). This CDR3 has 11 amino acids. CDR1 is MNHEY and CDR2 is SVGAGI in the germline V gene. The V and J ends lost 6 bases and 7 bases respectively, with 10 bases between them. The CDR3: CASRDKGEQYF. The CDR3 DNA follows: TGTGCCAGCAGGGACAAGGGGGAGCAGTACTTC.

Of note for this clonotype: A much larger clone differs by one base, so this may be a read error. J is TRBJ2-1 and V is TRBV29-1, with D hard to call. Germline CDR1 and CDR2: SQVTM and ANQGSEA. CDR3 size: 15 residues. The CDR3 loop is CSVTLGLTAYSEQFF. In nucleotides, the CDR3 is TGCAGCGTCACCTTGGGCCTCACCGCATACAGTGAGCAGTTCTTC.

The V and J genes are TRBV9 and TRBJ2-2, with D possibly being TRBD1 or TRBD2 (6 bases each). V was shortened by 3 bases and J by 2 bases, with 14 bases between the two germline ends. Germline values: CDR1 SGDLS, CDR2 YYNGEE. The CDR3 spans 16 residues. The CDR3 bases are TGTGCCAGCAGCGGGACCCCCGGGGGCAACACCGGGGAGCTGTTTTTT. Protein: CASSGTPGGNTGELFF.

This clonotype was counted only a few times. This chain links TRBV11-2 with TRBJ2-1; TRBD2 might be the D (6 bases). The CDR3 loop spans 17 amino acids. Trimming shortened V by 3 bases and J by 8 bases, and 23 bases separated the two germline ends. Germline values: CDR1 SGHAT, CDR2 FQNNGV. CDR3: CASSFGPSGTFFYEQFF. Here the CDR3 DNA reads TGTGCCAGCAGCTTCGGTCCGAGTGGGACTTTCTTTTATGAGCAGTTCTTC.

A word on this clonotype: The germline gene is not matched at one end of the junction; a read error may be the cause. The V call is TRBV3-1, the J call TRBJ2-1; 9 positions agree with TRBD2. The germline CDR1 and CDR2 sequences are LGHDT and YNNKEL (reference sequence). This CDR3 has 16 residues. The CDR3 nucleotides are TGTGCCTGCAGCCAAGGGGGGGGACTAGCCGACAATGAGCAGTTCTTC. This encodes CACSQGGGLADNEQFF.

The chain is built from TRBV4-1 and TRBJ2-1; no firm D call. Germline CDR1 and CDR2: MGHRA and YSYEKL. The CDR3 loop spans 13 amino acids. V lost 0 bases and J lost 6, with 6 bases in between. CDR3 sequence (DNA): TGCGCCAGCAGCCAAGAAGGGATCAATGAGCAGTTCTTC. Protein product: CASSQEGINEQFF.

Only one count was recorded for this clonotype. The chain links TRBV28 to TRBJ2-1, with a weak D call TRBD2 (5 bases). CDR1 MDHEN and CDR2 SYDVKM come from the germline V gene. The CDR3 extends over 16 amino acids. V was shortened by 5 bases and J by 0 bases, with 14 bases between the two germline ends. CDR3 sequence: CASSGLEASSYNEQFF. As DNA, the CDR3 is TGTGCCAGCAGTGGCCTGGAGGCGAGCTCCTACAATGAGCAGTTCTTC. Looking up the rest from reference TRBV28 and TRBJ2-1 gives the full variable domain: DVKVTQSSRYLVKRTGEKVFLECVQDMDHENMFWYRQDPGLGLRLIYFSYDVKMKEKGDIPEGYSVSREKKERFSLILESASTNQTSMYLCASSGLEASSYNEQFFGPGTRLTVL.